The 12 T cell receptor beta chains presented below share a single source sample, sequenced in a study of T cell responses to AZD1222 COVID-19 vaccine. Profiling relied on immunoSEQ multiplex PCR, and the TCRdb table lists in-frame clones only, not all of them. The profile shows under 60,000 clones, around 80% of them singletons. The input for sequencing was peripheral blood, taken on day 0 of AZD1222 vaccination. All receptors come from an adult in good health.

This clone was detected only once. The rearrangement uses TRBV28 and TRBJ2-4; D remains unclear. Germline lookup yields CDR1 MDHEN and CDR2 SYDVKM. The CDR3 is made up of 14 amino acids. V lost 3 bases, J lost 1 base, and 7 bases lay in between. This CDR3 reads CASSFVHAKNIQYF. As DNA, the CDR3 is TGTGCCAGCAGTTTTGTACACGCCAAAAACATTCAGTACTTC.

This clone showed up just once. The chain is built from TRBV6-5 and TRBJ1-1; a possible D gene is TRBD1 (6 bases). The germline V gene has CDR1 MNHEY and CDR2 SVGAGI. The V end was cut by 10 bases, the J end by 3 bases, with 18 bases between. The CDR3 spans 14 residues. CDR3 sequence: CATSPRGAHTEAFF. CDR3 in DNA: TGTGCCACCTCCCCGAGGGGGGCGCACACTGAAGCTTTCTTT.

The chain uses TRBV10-3 and TRBJ2-3; 10 bases are a match to TRBD1. J lost 7 bases, V lost 2 bases, and 9 bases had no gene match. This CDR3 spans 16 amino acids. CDR1 is ENHRY and CDR2 is SYGVKD in the germline V gene. Here the CDR3 reads CAISEPGTGASNTQYF. CDR3 in DNA: TGTGCCATCAGTGAGCCAGGGACAGGGGCATCGAATACGCAGTATTTT.

This clone has only a few counts. The rearrangement joins TRBV5-4 to TRBJ2-2, with D possibly being TRBD1 (6 bases). The CDR3 covers 16 residues. Deletions cut 0 bases from V and 6 bases from J, with 15 bases between. Germline V gene lookup returns CDR1 SGHNT and CDR2 YYREEE (reference sequence). Here the CDR3 DNA reads TGTGCCAGCAGCTTGGCACAGGGAGTTGGGGCCGGGGAGCTGTTTTTT. As protein: CASSLAQGVGAGELFF.

CDR3 nucleotides: TGCGCCAGCAGCTCTCAAGCGGGAGGGCCAGGCAATGAGCAGTTCTTC. Translated: CASSSQAGGPGNEQFF. The rearrangement uses TRBV5-1 and TRBJ2-1; 10 positions match TRBD2. The CDR3 spans 16 residues. Trimming took 3 bases from V and 6 from J; bases not matched to a gene: 9. Per the germline V gene, CDR1 is SGHRS and CDR2 is YFSETQ.

The chain recombines TRBV12-3 or TRBV12-4 with TRBJ2-2; tentatively, D is TRBD2 (6 bases). This CDR3 spans 11 amino acids. CDR3 sequence (DNA): TGTGCAGCGGGGAACACCGGGGAGCTGTTTTTT. Its translation: CAAGNTGELFF.

The V call is TRBV29-1, the J call TRBJ2-1; the match to TRBD2 covers 9 bases. This CDR3 has 17 amino acids. Per the germline V gene, CDR1 is SQVTM and CDR2 is ANQGSEA. J gave up 7 bases and V 3 bases, and 16 bases lay outside the gene matches. The DNA of the CDR3 is TGCAGCGTTGAGTCCGGCAGGGTAGCGGGAGTATCGAATGAGCAGTTCTTC. It specifies CSVESGRVAGVSNEQFF.

The chain recombines TRBV11-2 with TRBJ1-3; 8 bases align to TRBD1. Germline V gene sequence: CDR1 SGHAT, CDR2 FQNNGV. Trimming took 5 bases from V and 4 from J; bases not matched to a gene: 10. The CDR3 has 16 amino acids. The CDR3 DNA reads as TGTGCCAGCAGCCTAAACCCGACAGGGGTGGGAAACACCATATATTTT. Translating gives CASSLNPTGVGNTIYF. Full variable domain (rest looked up from reference TRBV11-2 and TRBJ1-3): EAGVAQSPRYKIIEKRQSVAFWCNPISGHATLYWYQQILGQGPKLLIQFQNNGVVDDSQLPKDRFSAERLKGVDSTLKIQPAKLEDSAVYLCASSLNPTGVGNTIYFGEGSWLTVV.

The J gene is TRBJ1-6, the V gene TRBV19; TRBD1 aligns across 11 bases. Trimming took 7 bases from V and 8 from J; bases not matched to a gene: 7. CDR3 length: 15 amino acids. The germline V gene encodes CDR1 LNHDA and CDR2 SQIVND (reference sequence). As DNA, the CDR3 is TGTGCCAGTACCTGGACAGGGGGCTCCTATTCACCCCTCCACTTT. Translation gives CASTWTGGSYSPLHF.

The chain links TRBV11-2 to TRBJ2-7; a weak D match, TRBD2 (7 bases). The CDR3 spans 15 residues. V lost 1 base, J lost 1 base, and 11 bases lay in between. Germline V gives CDR1 SGHAT, CDR2 FQNNGV. In DNA, the CDR3 is TGTGCCAGCAGCTTAGCGGGGGGCCCTTCCTACGAGCAGTACTTC. Residues: CASSLAGGPSYEQYF.

The chain is built from TRBV4-2 and TRBJ1-1; maybe TRBD1 (5 bases). V lost 4 bases and J lost 7, with 16 bases in between. CDR3 length equals 14 residues. Germline-derived CDR1 and CDR2 are LGHNA and YNFKEQ. CDR3 sequence: CASSPRPRDGEAFF. In nucleotides, the CDR3 is TGTGCCAGCAGCCCCCGCCCCAGGGACGGTGAAGCTTTCTTT.

This clone has only a few counts. This chain connects TRBV6-5 to TRBJ1-3, with TRBD1 matching over 9 bases. Per the germline V gene, CDR1 is MNHEY and CDR2 is SVGAGI. This CDR3 is built from 11 residues. J lost 10 bases, V lost 6 bases, and 1 base had no gene match. CDR3 DNA sequence: TGTGCCAGCAGGACAGGGGGGACCATATATTTT. The encoded protein is CASRTGGTIYF.